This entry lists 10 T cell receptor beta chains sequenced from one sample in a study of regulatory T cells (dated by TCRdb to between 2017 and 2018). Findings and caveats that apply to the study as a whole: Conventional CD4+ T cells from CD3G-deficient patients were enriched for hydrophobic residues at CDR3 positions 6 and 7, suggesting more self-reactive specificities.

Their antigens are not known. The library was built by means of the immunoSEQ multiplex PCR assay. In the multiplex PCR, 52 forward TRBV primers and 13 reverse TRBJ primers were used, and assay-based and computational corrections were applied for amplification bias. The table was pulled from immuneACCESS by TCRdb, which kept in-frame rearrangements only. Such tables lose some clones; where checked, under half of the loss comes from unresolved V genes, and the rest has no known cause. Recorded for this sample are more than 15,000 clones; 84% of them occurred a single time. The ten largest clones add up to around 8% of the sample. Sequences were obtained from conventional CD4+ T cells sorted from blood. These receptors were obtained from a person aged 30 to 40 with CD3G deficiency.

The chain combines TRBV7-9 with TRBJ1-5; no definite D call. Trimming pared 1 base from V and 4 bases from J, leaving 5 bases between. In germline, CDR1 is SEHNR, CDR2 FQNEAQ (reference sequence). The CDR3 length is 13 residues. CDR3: CASSLGWNQPQHF. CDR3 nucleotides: TGTGCCAGCAGCTTAGGCTGGAATCAGCCCCAGCATTTT.

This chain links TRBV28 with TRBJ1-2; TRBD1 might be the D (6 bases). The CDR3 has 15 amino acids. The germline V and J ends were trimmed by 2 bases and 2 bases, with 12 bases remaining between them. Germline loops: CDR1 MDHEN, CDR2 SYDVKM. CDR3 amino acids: CASSLPRGGNYGYTF. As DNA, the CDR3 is TGTGCCAGCAGTTTACCGAGGGGGGGAAACTATGGCTACACCTTC.

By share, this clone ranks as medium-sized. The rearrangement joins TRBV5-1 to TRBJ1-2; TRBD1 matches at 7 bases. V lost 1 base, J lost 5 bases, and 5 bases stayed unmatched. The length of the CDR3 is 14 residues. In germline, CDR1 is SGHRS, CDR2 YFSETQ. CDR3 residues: CASSLRTGHYGYTF. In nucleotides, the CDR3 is TGCGCCAGCAGCTTGAGGACAGGCCATTATGGCTACACCTTC.

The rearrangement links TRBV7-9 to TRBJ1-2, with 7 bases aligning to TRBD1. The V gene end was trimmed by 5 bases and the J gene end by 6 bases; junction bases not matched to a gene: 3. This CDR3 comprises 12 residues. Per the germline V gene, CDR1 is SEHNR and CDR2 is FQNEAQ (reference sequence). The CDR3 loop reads CASSAQGHGYTF. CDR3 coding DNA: TGTGCCAGCAGCGCACAGGGGCATGGCTACACCTTC.

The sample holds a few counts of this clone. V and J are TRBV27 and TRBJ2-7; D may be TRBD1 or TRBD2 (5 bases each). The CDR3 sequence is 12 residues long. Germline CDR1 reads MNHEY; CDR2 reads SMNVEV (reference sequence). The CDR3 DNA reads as TGTGGGACCGGGACCCGGGTTGGAGAGCAGTACTTC. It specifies CGTGTRVGEQYF.

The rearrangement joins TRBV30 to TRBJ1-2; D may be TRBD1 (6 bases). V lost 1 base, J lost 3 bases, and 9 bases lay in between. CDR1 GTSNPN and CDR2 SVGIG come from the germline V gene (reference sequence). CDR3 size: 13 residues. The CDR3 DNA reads TGTGCCTGGAGTGGACAGGCCTACTATGGCTACACCTTC. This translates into CAWSGQAYYGYTF.

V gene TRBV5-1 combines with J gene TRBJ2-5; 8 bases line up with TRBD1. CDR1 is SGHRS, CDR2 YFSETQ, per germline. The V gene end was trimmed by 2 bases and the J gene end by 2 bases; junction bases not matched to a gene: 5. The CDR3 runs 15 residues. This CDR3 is CASSFGDRQQETQYF. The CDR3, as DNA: TGCGCCAGCAGCTTCGGGGACAGGCAACAAGAGACCCAGTACTTC.

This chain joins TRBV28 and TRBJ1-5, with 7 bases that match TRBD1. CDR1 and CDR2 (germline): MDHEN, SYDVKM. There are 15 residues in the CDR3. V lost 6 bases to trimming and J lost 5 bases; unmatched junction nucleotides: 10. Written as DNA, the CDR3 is TGTGCCAGCAGCGAAGGGGGCTTGCCGCATCAGCCCCAGCATTTT. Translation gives CASSEGGLPHQPQHF.

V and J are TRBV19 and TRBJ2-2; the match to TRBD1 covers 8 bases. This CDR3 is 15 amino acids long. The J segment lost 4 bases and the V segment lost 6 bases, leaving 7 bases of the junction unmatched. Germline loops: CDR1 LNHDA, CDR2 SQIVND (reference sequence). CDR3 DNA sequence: TGTGCCAGTAGGAGGACAGGGCATGCCACCGGGGAGCTGTTTTTT. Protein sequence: CASRRTGHATGELFF.

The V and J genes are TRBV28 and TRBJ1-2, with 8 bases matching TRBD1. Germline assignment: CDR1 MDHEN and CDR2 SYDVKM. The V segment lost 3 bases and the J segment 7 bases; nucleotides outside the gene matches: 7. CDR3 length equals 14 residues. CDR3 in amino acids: CASSFQGARRGYTF. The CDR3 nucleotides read TGTGCCAGCAGTTTTCAGGGGGCGCGTCGTGGCTACACCTTC.